The 3 T cell receptor beta chains below come from one sample, sequenced in a study of cytomegalovirus exposure and HLA in healthy donors. Repertoires were generated with immunoSEQ multiplex PCR, while TCRdb's copy carries only in-frame clones and drops some. The sample holds some 240,000 clones, around 87% seen once. What was sequenced was PBMCs. These TCRs come from a woman aged 25 to 39 in good health and CMV-seropositive.

This sequence joins TRBV18 and TRBJ2-7, with D possibly TRBD1 on 6 matching bases. Trimming shortened V by 3 bases and J by 4 bases, and 13 bases separated the two germline ends. The CDR3 has 14 residues. The germline CDR1 and CDR2 sequences are KGHSH and LQKENI. This chain's CDR3 is CASSPAGDNYEQYF. In nucleotides, the CDR3 is TGTGCCAGCTCACCGGCCGGGGACAATTACGAGCAGTACTTC.

V gene TRBV4-2 combines with J gene TRBJ2-1; 7 nucleotides align to TRBD2. J was trimmed by 8 bases and V by 1 base; bases with no gene match: 14. This CDR3 has 17 residues. The germline V gene encodes CDR1 LGHNA and CDR2 YNFKEQ. The CDR3, as DNA: TGTGCCAGCAGCCAAGTTTGGGAAGGGGAGGGACCACATGAGCAGTTCTTC. Encoded protein: CASSQVWEGEGPHEQFF.

CDR3 amino acids: CASSWTGNYGYTF. The CDR3 DNA sequence: TGTGCCAGCAGCTGGACAGGGAACTATGGCTACACCTTC. The rearrangement uses TRBV7-2 and TRBJ1-2; 8 bases map to TRBD1. Losses at the gene ends were 4 bases for V and 2 bases for J; bases not matched to a gene: 0. The germline gives CDR1 SGHTA, CDR2 FQGNSA. The CDR3 consists of 13 residues.